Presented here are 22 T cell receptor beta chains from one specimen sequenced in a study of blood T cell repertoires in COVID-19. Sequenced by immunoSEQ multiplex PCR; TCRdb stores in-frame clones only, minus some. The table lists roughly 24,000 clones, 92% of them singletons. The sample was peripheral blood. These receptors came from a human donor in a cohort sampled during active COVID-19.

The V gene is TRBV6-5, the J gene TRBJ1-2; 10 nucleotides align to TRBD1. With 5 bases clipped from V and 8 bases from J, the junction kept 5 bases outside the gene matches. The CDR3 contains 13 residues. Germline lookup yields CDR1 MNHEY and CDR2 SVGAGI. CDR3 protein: CASSRQGAWGYTF. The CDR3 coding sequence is TGTGCCAGCAGTAGACAGGGGGCTTGGGGCTACACCTTC.

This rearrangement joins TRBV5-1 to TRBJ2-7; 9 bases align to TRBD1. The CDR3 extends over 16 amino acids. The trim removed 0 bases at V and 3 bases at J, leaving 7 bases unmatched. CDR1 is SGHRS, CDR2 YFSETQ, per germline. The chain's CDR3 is CASSLAGQGVGYEQYF. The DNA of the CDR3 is TGCGCCAGCAGCTTGGCGGGACAGGGTGTAGGCTACGAGCAGTACTTC.

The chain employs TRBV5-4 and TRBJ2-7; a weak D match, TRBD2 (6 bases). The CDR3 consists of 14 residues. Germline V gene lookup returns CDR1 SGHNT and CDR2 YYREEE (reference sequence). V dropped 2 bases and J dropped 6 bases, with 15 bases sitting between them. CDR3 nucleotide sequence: TGTGCCAGCAGCTTCGGGACGGGAGTTGGCGAGCAGTACTTC. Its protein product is CASSFGTGVGEQYF. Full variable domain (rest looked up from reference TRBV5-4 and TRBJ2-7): ETGVTQSPTHLIKTRGQQVTLRCSSQSGHNTVSWYQQALGQGPQFIFQYYREEENGRGNFPPRFSGLQFPNYSSELNVNALELDDSALYLCASSFGTGVGEQYFGPGTRLTVT.

The CDR3 DNA reads as TGTGCCATCACTCGGGAGGGCCAAGAGACCCAGTACTTC. Its translation is CAITREGQETQYF. The V call is TRBV10-3, the J call TRBJ2-5; the match to TRBD2 covers 8 bases. The CDR3 is 13 amino acids. V lost 7 bases to trimming and J lost 1 base; unmatched junction nucleotides: 2. CDR1 ENHRY and CDR2 SYGVKD come from the germline V gene.

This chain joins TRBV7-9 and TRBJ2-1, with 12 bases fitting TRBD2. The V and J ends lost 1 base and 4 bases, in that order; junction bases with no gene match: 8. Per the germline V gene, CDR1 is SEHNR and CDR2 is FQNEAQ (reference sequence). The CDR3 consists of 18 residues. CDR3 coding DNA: TGTGCCAGCAGCTTAGAAGGCCTAGCGGGGGGGCGATACAATGAGCAGTTCTTC. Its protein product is CASSLEGLAGGRYNEQFF. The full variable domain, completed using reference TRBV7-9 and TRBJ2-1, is DTGVSQNPRHKITKRGQNVTFRCDPISEHNRLYWYRQTLGQGPEFLTYFQNEAQLEKSRLLSDRFSAERPKGSFSTLEIQRTEQGDSAMYLCASSLEGLAGGRYNEQFFGPGTRLTVL.

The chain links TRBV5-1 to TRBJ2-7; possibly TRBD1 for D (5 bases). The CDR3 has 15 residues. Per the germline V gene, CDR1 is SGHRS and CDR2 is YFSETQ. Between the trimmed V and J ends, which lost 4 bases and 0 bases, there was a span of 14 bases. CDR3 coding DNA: TGCGCCAGCAGCACAGGACCCAGGGACTCCTACGAGCAGTACTTC. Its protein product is CASSTGPRDSYEQYF.

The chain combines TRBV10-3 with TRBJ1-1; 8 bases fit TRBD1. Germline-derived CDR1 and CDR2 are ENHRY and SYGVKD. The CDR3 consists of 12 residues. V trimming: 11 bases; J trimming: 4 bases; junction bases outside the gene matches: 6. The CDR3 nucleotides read TGTGCCGTCCAGGGGGCGGTCACTGAAGCTTTCTTT. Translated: CAVQGAVTEAFF.

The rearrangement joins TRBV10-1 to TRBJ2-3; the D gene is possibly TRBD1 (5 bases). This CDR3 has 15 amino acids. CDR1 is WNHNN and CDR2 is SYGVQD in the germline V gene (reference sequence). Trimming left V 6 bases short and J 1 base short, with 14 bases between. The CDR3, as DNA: TGCGCCAGCAGGGACCAGGGCGCTGGCACAGATACGCAGTATTTT. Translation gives CASRDQGAGTDTQYF.

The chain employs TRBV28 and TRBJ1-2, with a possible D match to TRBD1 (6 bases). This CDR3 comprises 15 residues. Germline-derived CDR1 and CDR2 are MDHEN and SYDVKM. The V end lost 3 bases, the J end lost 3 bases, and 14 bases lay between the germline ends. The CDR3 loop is CASSFVGGADYGYTF. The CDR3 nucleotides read TGTGCCAGCAGTTTTGTTGGGGGCGCTGACTATGGCTACACCTTC.

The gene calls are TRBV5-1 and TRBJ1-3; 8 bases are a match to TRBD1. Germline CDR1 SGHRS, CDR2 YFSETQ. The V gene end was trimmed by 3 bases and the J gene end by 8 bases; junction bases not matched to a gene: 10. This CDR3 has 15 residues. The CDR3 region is CASSSTGDIVDTIYF. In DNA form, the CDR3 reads TGCGCCAGCAGCTCGACAGGGGATATTGTGGACACCATATATTTT.

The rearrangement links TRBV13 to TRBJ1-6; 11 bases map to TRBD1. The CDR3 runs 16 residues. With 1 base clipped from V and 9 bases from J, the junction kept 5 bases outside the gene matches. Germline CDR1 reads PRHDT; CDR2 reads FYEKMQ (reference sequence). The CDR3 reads CASSLAGQGVGSPLHF. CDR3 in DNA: TGTGCCAGCAGCTTAGCGGGACAGGGGGTAGGTTCACCCCTCCACTTT.

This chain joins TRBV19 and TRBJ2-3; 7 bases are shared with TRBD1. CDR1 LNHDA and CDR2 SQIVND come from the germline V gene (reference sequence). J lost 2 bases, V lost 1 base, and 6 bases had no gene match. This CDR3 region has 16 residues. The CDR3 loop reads CASSIVDRVYTDTQYF. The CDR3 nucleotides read TGTGCCAGTAGTATAGTAGACAGGGTTTACACAGATACGCAGTATTTT.

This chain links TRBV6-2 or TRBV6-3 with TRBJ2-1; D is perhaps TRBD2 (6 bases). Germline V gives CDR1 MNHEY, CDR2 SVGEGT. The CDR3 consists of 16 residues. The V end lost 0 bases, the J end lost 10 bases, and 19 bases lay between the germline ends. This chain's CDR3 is CASSYSGLALGREQFF. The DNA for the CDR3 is TGTGCCAGCAGTTACTCGGGACTCGCCTTGGGGAGGGAGCAGTTCTTC.

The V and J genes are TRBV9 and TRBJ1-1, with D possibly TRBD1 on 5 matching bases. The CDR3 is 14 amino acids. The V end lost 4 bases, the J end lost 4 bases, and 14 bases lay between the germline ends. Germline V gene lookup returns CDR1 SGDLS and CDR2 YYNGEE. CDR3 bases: TGTGCCAGCAGCTTCTCCGGGGGAGGCACTGAAGCTTTCTTT. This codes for CASSFSGGGTEAFF.

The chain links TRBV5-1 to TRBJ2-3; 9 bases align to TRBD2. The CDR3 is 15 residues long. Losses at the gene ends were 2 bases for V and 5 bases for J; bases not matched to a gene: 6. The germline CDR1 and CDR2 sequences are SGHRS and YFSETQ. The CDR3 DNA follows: TGCGCCAGCAGCTTCGCGGGAGGGCCGGAAGATACGCAGTATTTT. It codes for CASSFAGGPEDTQYF.

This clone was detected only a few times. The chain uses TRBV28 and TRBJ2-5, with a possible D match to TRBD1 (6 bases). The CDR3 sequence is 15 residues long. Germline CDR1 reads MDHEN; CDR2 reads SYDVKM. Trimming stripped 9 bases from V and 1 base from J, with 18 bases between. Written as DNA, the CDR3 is TGTGCCAGTTCAGCGCCAGGGGCTCCCCAAGAGACCCAGTACTTC. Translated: CASSAPGAPQETQYF.

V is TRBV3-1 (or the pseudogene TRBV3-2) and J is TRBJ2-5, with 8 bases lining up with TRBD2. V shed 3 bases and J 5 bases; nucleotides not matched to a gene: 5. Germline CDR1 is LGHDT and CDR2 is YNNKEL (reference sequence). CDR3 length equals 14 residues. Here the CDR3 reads CASSQAGGGETQYF. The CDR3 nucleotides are TGTGCCAGCAGCCAGGCGGGAGGTGGGGAGACCCAGTACTTC.

CDR3 protein: CSSGFYEQYF. CDR3 sequence (DNA): TGCAGTTCGGGATTCTACGAGCAGTACTTC. This chain connects TRBV20-1 to TRBJ2-7; a weak D match, TRBD2 (5 bases). The V end lost 8 bases, the J end lost 3 bases, and 8 bases lay between the germline ends. The germline gives CDR1 DFQATT, CDR2 SNEGSKA (reference sequence). The CDR3 contains 10 residues.

The CDR3, as DNA: TGTGCCAGCAGTTTATCAGTCGGGGGTGGAGAAAAACTGTTTTTT. Translated: CASSLSVGGGEKLFF. The chain has TRBV27 and TRBJ1-4; D may be TRBD1 (5 bases). The CDR3 sequence is 15 residues long. V was shortened by 0 bases and J by 8 bases, with 13 bases between the two germline ends. Germline CDR1 MNHEY, CDR2 SMNVEV (reference sequence).

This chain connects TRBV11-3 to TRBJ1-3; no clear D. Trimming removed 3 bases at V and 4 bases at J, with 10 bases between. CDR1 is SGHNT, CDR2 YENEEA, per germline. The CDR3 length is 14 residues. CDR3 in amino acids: CASSFREQGNTIYF. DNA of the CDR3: TGTGCCAGCAGCTTTCGTGAACAGGGAAACACCATATATTTT.

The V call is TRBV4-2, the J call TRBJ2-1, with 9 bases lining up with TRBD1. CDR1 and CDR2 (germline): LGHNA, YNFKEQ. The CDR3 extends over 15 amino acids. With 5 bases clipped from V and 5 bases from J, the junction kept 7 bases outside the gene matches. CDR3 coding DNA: TGTGCCAGCAGCTCTCACTGGACAGGGGACAATGAGCAGTTCTTC. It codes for CASSSHWTGDNEQFF.

The chain's CDR3 is CAWNLAGSYEQYF. The CDR3 bases are TGTGCCTGGAATCTAGCGGGGTCCTACGAGCAGTACTTC. The J gene is TRBJ2-7, the V gene TRBV30; TRBD2 matches at 9 bases. V lost 4 bases to trimming and J lost 1 base; unmatched junction nucleotides: 2. The CDR3 has 13 residues. Germline values: CDR1 GTSNPN, CDR2 SVGIG (reference sequence). Full variable domain (rest looked up from reference TRBV30 and TRBJ2-7): SQTIHQWPATLVQPVGSPLSLECTVEGTSNPNLYWYRQAAGRGLQLLFYSVGIGQISSEVPQNLSASRPQDRQFILSSKKLLLSDSGFYLCAWNLAGSYEQYFGPGTRLTVT.